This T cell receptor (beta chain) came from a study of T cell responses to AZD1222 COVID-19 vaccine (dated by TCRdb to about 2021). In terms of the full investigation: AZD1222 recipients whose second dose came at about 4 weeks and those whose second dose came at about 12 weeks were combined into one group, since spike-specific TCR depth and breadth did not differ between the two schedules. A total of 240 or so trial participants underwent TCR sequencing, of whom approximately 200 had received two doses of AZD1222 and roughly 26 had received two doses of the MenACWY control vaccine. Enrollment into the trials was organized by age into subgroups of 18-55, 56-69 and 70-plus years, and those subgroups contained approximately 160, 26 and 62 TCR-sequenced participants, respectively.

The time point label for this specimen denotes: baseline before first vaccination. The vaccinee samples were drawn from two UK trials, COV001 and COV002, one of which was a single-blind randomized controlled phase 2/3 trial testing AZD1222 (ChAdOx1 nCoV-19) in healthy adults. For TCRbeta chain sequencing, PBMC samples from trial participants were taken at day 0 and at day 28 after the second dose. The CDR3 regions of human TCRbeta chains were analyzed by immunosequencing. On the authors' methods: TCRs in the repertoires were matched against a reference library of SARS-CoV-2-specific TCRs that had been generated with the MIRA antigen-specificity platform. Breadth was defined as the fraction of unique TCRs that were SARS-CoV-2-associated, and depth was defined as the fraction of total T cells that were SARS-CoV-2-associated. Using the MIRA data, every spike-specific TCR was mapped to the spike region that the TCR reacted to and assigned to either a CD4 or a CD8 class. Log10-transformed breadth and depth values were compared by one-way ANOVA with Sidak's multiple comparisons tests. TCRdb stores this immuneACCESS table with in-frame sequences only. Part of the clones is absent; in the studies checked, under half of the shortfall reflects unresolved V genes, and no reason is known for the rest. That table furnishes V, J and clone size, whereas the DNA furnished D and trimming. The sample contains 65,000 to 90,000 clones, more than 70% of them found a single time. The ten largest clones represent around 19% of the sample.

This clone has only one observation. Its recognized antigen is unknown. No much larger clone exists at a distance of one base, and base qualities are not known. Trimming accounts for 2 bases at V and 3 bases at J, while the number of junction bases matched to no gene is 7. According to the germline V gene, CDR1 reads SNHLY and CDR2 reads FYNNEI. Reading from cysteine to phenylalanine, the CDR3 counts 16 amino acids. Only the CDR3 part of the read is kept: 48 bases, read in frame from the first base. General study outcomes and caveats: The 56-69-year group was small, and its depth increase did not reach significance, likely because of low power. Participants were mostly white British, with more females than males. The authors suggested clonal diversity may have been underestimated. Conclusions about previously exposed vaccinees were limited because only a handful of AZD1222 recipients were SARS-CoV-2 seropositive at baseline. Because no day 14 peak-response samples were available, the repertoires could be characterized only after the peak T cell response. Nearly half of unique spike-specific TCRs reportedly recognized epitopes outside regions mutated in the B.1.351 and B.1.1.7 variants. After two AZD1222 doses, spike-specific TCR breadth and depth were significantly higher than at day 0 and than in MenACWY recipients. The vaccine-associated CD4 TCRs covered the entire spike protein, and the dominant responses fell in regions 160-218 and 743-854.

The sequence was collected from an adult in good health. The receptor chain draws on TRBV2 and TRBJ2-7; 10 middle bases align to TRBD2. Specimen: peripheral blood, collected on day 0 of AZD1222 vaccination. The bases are TGTGCCAGCAGTGAAAGTCTAGCGGGGGCCAACTACGAGCAGTACTTC. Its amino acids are CASSESLAGANYEQYF.